The 9 T cell receptor beta chains below come from one sample, sequenced in a study of cytomegalovirus exposure and HLA in healthy donors. The PCR made use of 60 Vbeta and 13 Jbeta primers. Measured with immunoSEQ multiplex PCR; TCRdb has only the in-frame clones, and not every one. Of 190,000 or so clones listed, 80% are singletons. The source material was PBMCs. These receptors were collected from a boy between 5 and 17 years old in good health and CMV-seronegative.

The rearrangement links TRBV19 to TRBJ2-7, with D maybe TRBD2 (6 bases). The CDR3 length is 14 residues. Germline V gene lookup returns CDR1 LNHDA and CDR2 SQIVND (reference sequence). The V end was cut by 3 bases, the J end by 4 bases, with 13 bases between. The CDR3 sequence: CASSIGGPGYEQYF. CDR3 DNA sequence: TGTGCCAGTAGTATTGGAGGGCCGGGTTACGAGCAGTACTTC.

The V and J genes are TRBV6-5 and TRBJ2-2; a possible D gene is TRBD1 (6 bases). Germline lookup yields CDR1 MNHEY and CDR2 SVGAGI. CDR3 length equals 15 residues. V dropped 2 bases and J dropped 2 bases, with 9 bases sitting between them. CDR3 DNA sequence: TGTGCCAGCAGTTACGGGACACGAAACACCGGGGAGCTGTTTTTT. It translates to CASSYGTRNTGELFF.

This clone has only a few counts. The V gene is TRBV30, the J gene TRBJ1-2; D unclear. The CDR3 extends over 11 amino acids. V was trimmed by 5 bases and J by 2 bases, leaving 6 bases between them. Germline values: CDR1 GTSNPN, CDR2 SVGIG (reference sequence). The CDR3 nucleotides are TGTGCCTGGGGCAGGAACTATGGCTACACCTTC. It translates to CAWGRNYGYTF. Complete variable domain (other parts from reference TRBV30 and TRBJ1-2): SQTIHQWPATLVQPVGSPLSLECTVEGTSNPNLYWYRQAAGRGLQLLFYSVGIGQISSEVPQNLSASRPQDRQFILSSKKLLLSDSGFYLCAWGRNYGYTFGSGTRLTVV.

The chain employs TRBV7-2 and TRBJ1-1; TRBD1 is a possible D gene (6 bases). V was trimmed by 8 bases and J by 2 bases, leaving 27 bases between them. The germline V gene encodes CDR1 SGHTA and CDR2 FQGNSA. The CDR3 totals 18 residues. The CDR3 DNA reads TGTGCCAGCGACTCCCTCTATGTGAGGGGGGGGTATAACACTGAAGCTTTCTTT. This gives the protein CASDSLYVRGGYNTEAFF.

The chain has TRBV9 and TRBJ1-5, with D tentatively TRBD1 (5 bases). Germline V gene sequence: CDR1 SGDLS, CDR2 YYNGEE. Trimming pared 4 bases from V and 9 bases from J, leaving 23 bases between. The CDR3 consists of 16 residues. DNA for the CDR3: TGTGCCAGCAGCCCCAAAGCCCCGCAGGGATCTTCGCCCCAGCATTTT. It specifies CASSPKAPQGSSPQHF.

The V and J genes are TRBV10-3 and TRBJ2-2, with 12 bases identical to TRBD2. Losses at the gene ends were 0 bases for V and 5 bases for J; bases not matched to a gene: 1. Germline CDR1 and CDR2: ENHRY and SYGVKD. The CDR3 loop spans 16 amino acids. The CDR3 sequence is CAISESGLAGTGELFF. In DNA, the CDR3 is TGTGCCATCAGTGAGTCTGGACTAGCGGGAACCGGGGAGCTGTTTTTT.

V gene TRBV7-2 combines with J gene TRBJ2-1; the match to TRBD2 covers 14 bases. This CDR3 is 16 amino acids long. Germline CDR1 is SGHTA and CDR2 is FQGNSA. V shed 5 bases and J 7 bases; nucleotides not matched to a gene: 7. The CDR3 loop reads CASSQPGTSGSNEQFF. The DNA for the CDR3 is TGTGCCAGCAGCCAGCCCGGGACTAGCGGGAGTAATGAGCAGTTCTTC.

This clone was found a few times. This chain's CDR3 is CASSPVRDFYRGNEKLFF. CDR3 DNA sequence: TGTGCCAGCAGCCCCGTCCGGGACTTTTATCGTGGGAATGAAAAACTGTTTTTT. The chain uses TRBV13 and TRBJ1-4; possible D gene TRBD1, 5 bases. Trimming shortened V by 5 bases and J by 5 bases, and 24 bases separated the two germline ends. Per germline, CDR1 PRHDT and CDR2 FYEKMQ (reference sequence). This CDR3 has 18 amino acids.

V usage is TRBV5-1 and J usage is TRBJ2-7; TRBD1 agrees at 8 bases. V lost 3 bases to trimming and J lost 5 bases; unmatched junction nucleotides: 10. Germline V gives CDR1 SGHRS, CDR2 YFSETQ. The CDR3 is 15 amino acids. CDR3 nucleotides: TGCGCCAGCAGCTCAAGTCCCAGGGGGCTGGACGAGCAGTACTTC. It translates to CASSSSPRGLDEQYF.